These 25 T cell receptor beta chains were all obtained from the same sample, sequenced in a study of blood T cells in healthy people across ages. Together with a sample-barcoded 5' primer, a J-beta primer mix was included in a second PCR lasting roughly 7 to 11 cycles. TCRdb ran MiXCR on the 5' RACE reads and lists one entry per CDR3 protein. The sample consists of about 970,000 distinct CDR3 sequences, about 53% of them appearing once. The sample was blood. The receptors here all came from a woman aged 60-75 years in good health.

This clonotype was recorded a few times. The chain joins TRBV7-9 to TRBJ2-2; D call uncertain. The CDR3 sequence is 14 residues long. Germline loops: CDR1 SEHNR, CDR2 FQNEAQ (reference sequence). V was trimmed by 3 bases and J by 4 bases, leaving 9 bases between them. CDR3: CASSLELTTGELFF. CDR3 coding DNA: TGTGCCAGCAGCTTGGAATTGACCACCGGGGAGCTGTTTTTT.

The chain combines TRBV7-2 with TRBJ2-1, with 10 positions matching TRBD2. Germline CDR1 is SGHTA and CDR2 is FQGNSA. J was trimmed by 2 bases and V by 5 bases; bases with no gene match: 9. The CDR3 length is 17 residues. The CDR3 nucleotides are TGTGCCAGCAGCAACTTGCCCGGGACTAGCGCCTACAATGAGCAGTTCTTC. Encoded protein: CASSNLPGTSAYNEQFF.

This clonotype appeared a few times. The chain links TRBV3-1 to TRBJ2-3; no reliable D call. The CDR3 is 15 amino acids. Trimming removed 3 bases from V and 6 bases from J, with 16 bases in between. The germline CDR1 and CDR2 sequences are LGHDT and YNNKEL (reference sequence). CDR3 coding DNA: TGTGCCAGCAGCCAGGTCGCTCAGTCGGTGGATACGCAGTATTTT. Its protein product is CASSQVAQSVDTQYF.

This clonotype appeared a few times. The CDR3 loop is CASSEGRFSYEQYF. The CDR3 DNA reads as TGTGCCAGCAGTGAGGGACGGTTCTCCTACGAGCAGTACTTC. This chain connects TRBV25-1 to TRBJ2-7; D assignment may be TRBD1 or TRBD2 (5 bases each). Germline CDR1 reads MGHDK; CDR2 reads SYGVNS. There are 14 residues in the CDR3. Deletions cut 3 bases from V and 0 bases from J, with 9 bases between.

The rearrangement uses TRBV6-1 and TRBJ2-5, with 8 bases lining up with TRBD1. The CDR3 runs 14 residues. Germline assignment: CDR1 MNHNS and CDR2 SASEGT. Germline trimming cut 6 bases from V and 11 bases from J; bases unmatched to any gene: 14. DNA for the CDR3: TGTGCCAGCAGCTCCCGGGACAGGCAGACTGAGCAGTACTTC. Translating it yields CASSSRDRQTEQYF.

This rearrangement joins TRBV30 to TRBJ2-1; D is uncertain. Germline V gene data show CDR1 as GTSNPN and CDR2 as SVGIG (reference sequence). V was trimmed by 0 bases and J by 4 bases, leaving 7 bases between them. The CDR3 covers 13 residues. CDR3 region: CAWSVVQYNEQFF. CDR3 DNA: TGTGCCTGGAGTGTTGTACAGTACAATGAGCAGTTCTTC.

The V and J genes are TRBV28 and TRBJ2-7; 8 bases are shared with TRBD2. CDR1 MDHEN and CDR2 SYDVKM come from the germline V gene. CDR3 length: 18 amino acids. V trimming: 4 bases; J trimming: 3 bases; junction bases outside the gene matches: 17. CDR3 DNA sequence: TGTGCCAGCAGTTCCGGTCCCCAAACAGCGGGAGTCTACTACGAGCAGTACTTC. This codes for CASSSGPQTAGVYYEQYF.

This clonotype was seen just once. The CDR3 sequence is CASSKHWEQFF. CDR3 in DNA: TGTGCCAGCAGTAAACACTGGGAGCAGTTCTTC. The chain combines TRBV6-5 with TRBJ2-1; D call uncertain. The V gene's germline CDR1 is MNHEY and CDR2 SVGAGI. V dropped 5 bases and J dropped 10 bases, with 9 bases sitting between them. The CDR3 sequence is 11 residues long.

The V gene is TRBV12-3 or TRBV12-4, the J gene TRBJ2-1, with D unclear. Trimming shortened V by 6 bases and J by 5 bases, and 8 bases separated the two germline ends. The CDR3 runs to 12 residues. As DNA, the CDR3 is TGTGCCAGCAGGTTCTGGAACAATGAGCAGTTCTTC. This gives the protein CASRFWNNEQFF.

The chain couples TRBV4-3 to TRBJ2-1; tentatively, D is TRBD2 (6 bases). From germline, CDR1 is LGHNA and CDR2 YSLEER. The CDR3 spans 15 residues. V lost 0 bases to trimming and J lost 7 bases, with 13 bases between them. CDR3 loop: CASSQDSGALNEQFF. The CDR3 nucleotides are TGCGCCAGCAGCCAAGATTCGGGAGCCTTGAATGAGCAGTTCTTC.

This clonotype appeared many times. The chain couples TRBV29-1 to TRBJ2-7; D gene ambiguous. Germline CDR1 and CDR2: SQVTM and ANQGSEA. The CDR3 is 12 residues long. V lost 2 bases to trimming and J lost 4 bases, with 9 bases between them. The CDR3, as DNA: TGCAGCGTTGAAATCGTGGGGTACGAGCAGTACTTC. Translated, it gives CSVEIVGYEQYF.

This clonotype turned up a few times. The CDR3 bases are TGTGCCAGCAGCTTAGACCCCCGAGGGGAGACCCAGTACTTC. As protein: CASSLDPRGETQYF. V gene TRBV7-2 combines with J gene TRBJ2-5; maybe TRBD2 (5 bases). V lost 1 base and J lost 5, with 11 bases in between. Germline CDR1 is SGHTA and CDR2 is FQGNSA. CDR3 length: 14 residues.

The V and J genes are TRBV28 and TRBJ2-3, with D maybe TRBD2 (6 bases). This CDR3 spans 19 amino acids. With 0 bases removed from V and 0 bases from J, the gap between germline ends came to 19 bases. Germline CDR1 and CDR2: MDHEN and SYDVKM. The CDR3 sequence: CASSLWGVSASGSTDTQYF. DNA for the CDR3: TGTGCCAGCAGTTTATGGGGGGTCTCGGCAAGCGGGAGCACAGATACGCAGTATTTT.

In regard to this clonotype: An end of the junction differs from the germline gene, which may be a read error. The V gene is TRBV5-1, the J gene TRBJ1-3; no reliable D call. The V gene's germline CDR1 is SGHRS and CDR2 YFSETQ. The CDR3 consists of 13 residues. Written as DNA, the CDR3 is TGCGCCAGTAGCTTGGGTCTGGGTTCCACCATATATTTT. It yields the protein CASSLGLGSTIYF.

The gene calls are TRBV4-1 and TRBJ2-1; 10 positions agree with TRBD2. Germline CDR1 and CDR2: MGHRA and YSYEKL. The CDR3 has 16 residues. J was trimmed by 4 bases and V by 4 bases; bases with no gene match: 7. The CDR3 coding sequence is TGCGCCAGCAGCCTGGGACTAGCGCCTAGGTACAATGAGCAGTTCTTC. Residues: CASSLGLAPRYNEQFF.

A few counts support this clonotype. The chain employs TRBV28 and TRBJ2-7; no clear D gene. This CDR3 is 16 amino acids long. The germline CDR1 and CDR2 sequences are MDHEN and SYDVKM. V shed 2 bases and J shed 1 base, with 15 bases lying between them. The CDR3 sequence is CASSLIGTITSYEQYF. The CDR3 region has the DNA TGTGCCAGCAGTTTAATAGGTACTATTACGTCCTACGAGCAGTACTTC. The full variable domain, rest sourced from reference TRBV28 and TRBJ2-7, is DVKVTQSSRYLVKRTGEKVFLECVQDMDHENMFWYRQDPGLGLRLIYFSYDVKMKEKGDIPEGYSVSREKKERFSLILESASTNQTSMYLCASSLIGTITSYEQYFGPGTRLTVT.

The chain employs TRBV29-1 and TRBJ2-7; TRBD1 matches at 7 bases. Germline CDR1 reads SQVTM; CDR2 reads ANQGSEA. The CDR3 covers 16 residues. J was trimmed by 9 bases and V by 6 bases; bases with no gene match: 23. The CDR3 spells CSVYSLDRVKAVVQYF. The DNA for the CDR3 is TGCAGCGTGTATAGCCTCGACAGGGTCAAGGCGGTAGTGCAGTACTTC.

The V and J genes are TRBV4-3 and TRBJ2-7; D may be TRBD2 (5 bases). Trimming shortened V by 1 base and J by 4 bases, and 11 bases separated the two germline ends. The CDR3 loop spans 14 amino acids. Germline V gives CDR1 LGHNA, CDR2 YSLEER. The CDR3 is CASSQVDGGYEQYF. The CDR3 DNA reads TGCGCCAGCAGCCAAGTCGACGGAGGATACGAGCAGTACTTC.

This clonotype was detected a few times. The V gene is TRBV10-3, the J gene TRBJ1-4; tentatively, D is TRBD1 (5 bases). This CDR3 region has 13 residues. V lost 3 bases to trimming and J lost 5 bases, with 7 bases between them. Germline lookup yields CDR1 ENHRY and CDR2 SYGVKD. The CDR3 here is CAISDRTNEKLFF. CDR3 nucleotides: TGTGCCATCAGTGATAGGACAAATGAAAAACTGTTTTTT.

The chain links TRBV28 to TRBJ2-7, with 7 bases identical to TRBD2. The germline gives CDR1 MDHEN, CDR2 SYDVKM. This CDR3 is 18 amino acids long. V lost 4 bases and J lost 3; bases outside the gene matches: 18. CDR3 in amino acids: CASSSPGASGSLFYEQYF. CDR3 nucleotides: TGTGCCAGCAGTTCCCCCGGAGCTAGCGGAAGTCTCTTCTACGAGCAGTACTTC.

The chain employs TRBV20-1 and TRBJ2-5; tentatively, D is TRBD2 (6 bases). Germline-derived CDR1 and CDR2 are DFQATT and SNEGSKA (reference sequence). This CDR3 has 13 amino acids. The V gene lost 7 bases and the J gene lost 1 base, with 13 bases spanning the gap. The CDR3 DNA is TGCAGTGGGACACGGAGGGCCCAAGAGACCCAGTACTTC. As protein: CSGTRRAQETQYF.

DNA of the CDR3: TGTGCCAGCAGCTTAGAAGGGTACAGGGGTTACGAGCAGTACTTC. This sequence encodes CASSLEGYRGYEQYF. The chain links TRBV7-2 to TRBJ2-4; 7 nucleotides match TRBD1. The J call is uncertain, as TRBJ2-7 better fits the DNA end. CDR3 size: 15 residues. Per germline, CDR1 SGHTA and CDR2 FQGNSA.

The chain has TRBV15 and TRBJ2-7; D remains unclear. Germline V gene data show CDR1 as LNHNV and CDR2 as YYDKDF (reference sequence). V was pared by 5 bases and J by 0 bases, with 14 bases between. This CDR3 spans 15 amino acids. The CDR3 spells CATSLRTGSSYEQYF. CDR3 bases: TGTGCCACCAGCTTGCGGACGGGCAGCTCCTACGAGCAGTACTTC.

The J gene is TRBJ2-1, the V gene TRBV5-1; 9 nucleotides align to TRBD1. Per germline, CDR1 SGHRS and CDR2 YFSETQ. The CDR3 loop spans 16 amino acids. The J segment lost 6 bases and the V segment lost 4 bases, leaving 11 bases of the junction unmatched. CDR3 in amino acids: CASSHTTGTGSNEQFF. CDR3 DNA: TGCGCCAGCAGCCACACTACCGGGACAGGGTCCAATGAGCAGTTCTTC.

This chain connects TRBV10-3 to TRBJ2-7; TRBD2 matches 14 bases. Germline V gene sequence: CDR1 ENHRY, CDR2 SYGVKD. The CDR3 extends over 17 amino acids. J was trimmed by 7 bases and V by 6 bases; bases with no gene match: 14. Here the CDR3 reads CAISGGQGLAGDTEQYF. Here the CDR3 DNA reads TGTGCCATCAGCGGAGGTCAGGGACTAGCGGGAGATACTGAGCAGTACTTC.